The 25 T cell receptor beta chains presented below share a single source sample, sequenced in a study of tumor-infiltrating lymphocytes in oesophageal squamous cell carcinoma. MiXCR was run by TCRdb on the PCR reads, yielding one entry per CDR3 protein. The sample consists of approximately 20,000 distinct CDR3 sequences, over 40% of them appearing once. The source material was normal esophageal tissue next to the tumor. All receptors derive from a male donor with esophageal squamous cell carcinoma.

This clonotype was counted ten times or more. Because the CDR3's place on the DNA is in doubt, the DNA is left out and the CDR3 is given as listed by TCRdb. The chain has TRBV12-3 or TRBV12-4 and TRBJ2-6; no DNA check was done on the table's D call, TRBD2. The CDR3 length equals 17 residues, ends included. CDR3 residues: CASRRGGQRKLWLHLRF.

The rearrangement uses TRBV28 and TRBJ2-3; TRBD1 aligns across 11 bases. The J call is uncertain, as TRBJ2-7 better fits the DNA end. There are 14 residues in the CDR3. Germline lookup yields CDR1 MDHEN and CDR2 SYDVKM. The CDR3 sequence is CASSQGQGAREQYF. DNA of the CDR3: TGTGCCAGCAGTCAAGGACAGGGGGCACGGGAGCAGTACTTC.

The chain combines TRBV19 with TRBJ2-3; D unresolved. The DNA end is a closer match to TRBJ1-1, so the J assignment may be wrong. In germline, CDR1 is LNHDA, CDR2 SQIVND (reference sequence). CDR3 length: 13 amino acids. The CDR3 nucleotides are TGTGCCAGTAGGGGGAAGCAGTACACTGAAGCTTTCTTT. Amino acids: CASRGKQYTEAFF.

The chain recombines TRBV2 with TRBJ2-2; 7 nucleotides match TRBD1. This CDR3 region has 15 residues. CDR1 and CDR2 (germline): SNHLY, FYNNEI. The CDR3 DNA reads TGTCCTCAGGCAGCCTCGACAGGGAGCCACGGGGAGCTGTTTTTT. This gives the protein CPQAASTGSHGELFF.

This clonotype was counted between two and nine times. This chain connects TRBV7-8 to TRBJ2-3; 8 nucleotides line up with TRBD1. The J call may be in error: the DNA end matches TRBJ2-7 better. Germline V lookup: CDR1 SGHVS, CDR2 FQNEAQ. There are 14 residues in the CDR3. CDR3 bases: TGTGCCAGTAGCACCTGGACAGGGCGCTACGAGCAGTACTTC. Protein sequence: CASSTWTGRYEQYF.

This clonotype was observed a few times. The chain combines TRBV10-1 with TRBJ1-1, with D unclear. V shed 3 bases and J shed 0 bases, with 5 bases lying between them. The CDR3 is 13 amino acids. CDR1 is WNHNN, CDR2 SYGVQD, per germline (reference sequence). CDR3 DNA sequence: TGCGCCAGCAGTGACAGCCTGAACACTGAAGCTTTCTTT. Encoded protein: CASSDSLNTEAFF.

A few counts support this clonotype. DNA for the CDR3: TGTGCCAGCCAAGAAGGAACGATCAGTGGCTACACCTTC. Translation gives CASQEGTISGYTF. V usage is TRBV19 and J usage is TRBJ2-4; D is ambiguous. The end of the DNA is better explained by TRBJ1-2, so the J call may be wrong. Germline CDR1 is LNHDA and CDR2 is SQIVND (reference sequence). CDR3 length equals 13 residues.

As regards this clonotype: An end of the junction does not agree with germline; a read error may underlie this. The J gene is TRBJ2-5, the V gene TRBV12-3 or TRBV12-4; D possibly corresponds to TRBD2 (6 bases). The J call is uncertain, as TRBJ2-1 better fits the DNA end. This CDR3 has 16 residues. The CDR3 reads CASGFLRDLSYNEQFF. CDR3 coding DNA: TGTGCCAGCGGTTTTTTGCGGGACCTCTCCTACAATGAGCAGTTCTTC.

This clonotype showed up just once. The V gene is TRBV6-5, the J gene TRBJ1-1; D unresolved. The CDR3 has 13 residues. V lost 11 bases and J lost 0, with 13 bases in between. Germline V gene lookup returns CDR1 MNHEY and CDR2 SVGAGI. The DNA of the CDR3 is TGTGCCCTCCAGTATTCCATGAACACTGAAGCTTTCTTT. This gives the protein CALQYSMNTEAFF.

This clonotype was counted a few times. Being one base from a much bigger clone, this may be a read error. This sequence joins TRBV27 and TRBJ2-3; D unclear. The tail of the sequence fits TRBJ2-7 better, so the J call may be wrong. Germline CDR1 and CDR2: MNHEY and SMNVEV (reference sequence). There are 12 residues in the CDR3. CDR3 in amino acids: CASRELVGEQYF. CDR3 nucleotides: TGTGCCAGCAGGGAGCTGGTTGGTGAGCAGTACTTC.

This clonotype was counted only a few times. CDR3 amino acids: CASSYNRANTGELYF. The DNA of the CDR3 is TGTGCCAGCAGTTACAACAGAGCGAACACCGGGGAGCTGTATTTT. J is TRBJ2-3 and V is TRBV6-6; a weak D match, TRBD2 (5 bases). This CDR3 spans 15 amino acids. The V and J ends lost 2 bases and 14 bases respectively, with 23 bases between them. CDR1 and CDR2 from the germline V gene are MNHNY and SVGAGI (reference sequence).

This chain links TRBV7-2 with TRBJ2-3; the D is unclear. The assigned J gene may be wrong: the sequence end matches TRBJ2-2 better. The CDR3 covers 15 residues. Germline V gene sequence: CDR1 SGHTA, CDR2 FQGNSA. The CDR3 loop is CASCLETVDTGELFF. CDR3 in DNA: TGTGCCAGCTGTCTTGAGACGGTTGACACCGGGGAGCTGTTTTTT.

The genes are TRBV7-2 and TRBJ2-1; 8 bases are shared with TRBD2. J was trimmed by 9 bases and V by 1 base; bases with no gene match: 11. Germline CDR1 reads SGHTA; CDR2 reads FQGNSA. The CDR3 is 16 residues long. This CDR3 reads CASSLDGTRRAVEQFF. In DNA form, the CDR3 reads TGTGCCAGCAGCTTAGACGGGACTAGGAGGGCTGTTGAGCAGTTCTTC. Using reference TRBV7-2 and TRBJ2-1 for the parts outside the CDR3, the full variable domain is GAGVSQSPSNKVTEKGKDVELRCDPISGHTALYWYRQSLGQGLEFLIYFQGNSAPDKSGLPSDRFSAERTGGSVSTLTIQRTQQEDSAVYLCASSLDGTRRAVEQFFGPGTRLTVL.

This clonotype was detected ten times or more. J is TRBJ1-2 and V is TRBV12-3 or TRBV12-4; D is undetermined. V was pared by 3 bases and J by 8 bases, with 13 bases between. This CDR3 contains 13 residues. The CDR3 region is CASSFSPVDGYTF. CDR3 nucleotides: TGTGCCAGCAGTTTCAGTCCCGTCGACGGCTACACCTTC.

The chain carries TRBV7-8 and TRBJ2-3, with 13 bases aligning to TRBD2. CDR1 is SGHVS and CDR2 is FQNEAQ in the germline V gene. The V segment lost 1 base and the J segment 1 base; nucleotides outside the gene matches: 2. The CDR3 length is 17 residues. The CDR3 DNA is TGTGCCAGCAGCTTAGGGACTAGCGGGGGTCGCACAGATACGCAGTATTTT. Amino acid sequence: CASSLGTSGGRTDTQYF.

V gene TRBV15 combines with J gene TRBJ2-2, with TRBD1 as a possible D gene (6 bases). Per the germline V gene, CDR1 is LNHNV and CDR2 is YYDKDF (reference sequence). The germline V and J ends were trimmed by 0 bases and 5 bases, with 16 bases remaining between them. The CDR3 runs to 17 residues. CDR3 sequence reads: CATSREENRALTGELFF. The CDR3 DNA follows: TGTGCCACCAGCAGAGAAGAAAACAGGGCTTTGACCGGGGAGCTGTTTTTT.

This clonotype turned up a few times. The genes are TRBV4-1 and TRBJ2-3; a weak D match, TRBD2 (5 bases). The V gene lost 0 bases and the J gene lost 7 bases, with 17 bases spanning the gap. Germline CDR1 is MGHRA and CDR2 is YSYEKL. The length of the CDR3 is 16 residues. CDR3 residues: CASSQDRAVPGNTQYF. The CDR3, as DNA: TGCGCCAGCAGCCAAGATCGAGCGGTCCCTGGAAATACGCAGTATTTT.

This clonotype came up many times. V usage is TRBV27 and J usage is TRBJ2-3; D might be TRBD2 (5 bases). This CDR3 spans 17 amino acids. Trimming pared 1 base from V and 1 base from J, leaving 15 bases between. Germline lookup yields CDR1 MNHEY and CDR2 SMNVEV (reference sequence). In nucleotides, the CDR3 is TGTGCCAGCAGTTTATACCCCACGGGATTTGGCACAGATACGCAGTATTTT. Translation gives CASSLYPTGFGTDTQYF.

This clonotype has at least ten counts. V and J are TRBV6-1 and TRBJ2-5; D is tentatively TRBD1 or TRBD2 (6 bases each). The CDR3 is made up of 15 amino acids. Looked up from germline, CDR1 is MNHNS and CDR2 is SASEGT. The ends were cut back, 5 bases at V and 4 bases at J, with 17 bases in the middle. The chain's CDR3 is CASSPTTGGGETQYF. CDR3 DNA: TGTGCCAGCAGTCCGACGACCGGGGGCGGAGAGACCCAGTACTTC.

Within the sample, this clonotype is medium-sized. For the CDR3, the DNA is TGTGCCAGCAGTTCCGACCATCCGGACATGATAAAGGGCGAGCAGTACTTC. It specifies CASSSDHPDMIKGEQYF. V and J are TRBV6-1 and TRBJ2-7, with D possibly being TRBD1 (5 bases). Germline CDR1 MNHNS, CDR2 SASEGT. Trimming shortened V by 5 bases and J by 6 bases, and 26 bases separated the two germline ends. This CDR3 has 17 amino acids.

This clonotype was seen more than once but under ten times. The rearrangement uses TRBV6-6 and TRBJ2-1; 7 nucleotides agree with TRBD1. V lost 8 bases and J lost 6; bases outside the gene matches: 13. CDR3 length: 15 amino acids. Looked up from germline, CDR1 is MNHNY and CDR2 is SVGAGI (reference sequence). In DNA form, the CDR3 reads TGTGCCAGCGGATTGGGGACAGCGGATGTCAATGAGCAGTTCTTC. It codes for CASGLGTADVNEQFF.

This clonotype was picked up many times. The chain recombines TRBV10-2 with TRBJ1-1; D is uncertain. Germline CDR1 and CDR2: WSHSY and SAAADI. This CDR3 contains 14 residues. Trimming took off 3 bases at V and 1 base at J, with 9 bases between the two ends. Here the CDR3 reads CASSEWAPNTEAFF. The CDR3 bases are TGCGCCAGCAGTGAATGGGCCCCGAACACTGAAGCTTTCTTT.

The chain carries TRBV7-2 and TRBJ2-1, with 8 positions matching TRBD2. This CDR3 comprises 16 residues. Germline values: CDR1 SGHTA, CDR2 FQGNSA. The ends lost 0 bases at V and 7 bases at J; junction bases unmatched: 8. In nucleotides, the CDR3 is TGTGCCAGCAGCTTAGCTAGCGGGATCTTCTGGAATGAGCAGTTCTTC. Amino acids: CASSLASGIFWNEQFF.

This clonotype showed up just a few times. This chain's CDR3 is CASSLPETGTEYTDTQYF. DNA of the CDR3: TGTGCCAGCAGCTTACCCGAGACCGGGACAGAATACACAGATACGCAGTATTTT. V gene TRBV7-8 combines with J gene TRBJ2-3, with 7 bases fitting TRBD1. Germline V gene lookup returns CDR1 SGHVS and CDR2 FQNEAQ. The V segment lost 2 bases and the J segment 2 bases; nucleotides outside the gene matches: 13. This CDR3 comprises 18 residues.

Within the sample, this clonotype is large. The rearrangement uses TRBV7-9 and TRBJ2-5; 8 bases agree with TRBD2. Germline V gene data show CDR1 as SEHNR and CDR2 as FQNEAQ (reference sequence). The CDR3 consists of 15 residues. J was trimmed by 5 bases and V by 2 bases; bases with no gene match: 7. The CDR3 sequence is CASSLLSGGEETQYF. CDR3 sequence (DNA): TGTGCCAGCAGCTTACTCTCCGGGGGGGAGGAGACCCAGTACTTC.